These 19 T cell receptor beta chains originate from one sample sequenced in a study of T cells in tuberculosis. Thawed, overnight-rested PBMC were stained with GMM-loaded CD1B tetramer, viability dye and anti-CD3, then sorted. The lipid loaded on the CD1B tetramers was C32 glucose monomycolate from Rhodococcus equi. This table comes from immunoSEQ multiplex PCR, and its TCRdb copy is limited to in-frame clones, with some not included. The table lists 61,000 or so clones, around 81% of them singletons. Sequencing input: CD1b-GMM tetramer-negative cells sorted from PBMCs. The receptors originated from an adult woman with latent tuberculosis.

The V call is TRBV9, the J call TRBJ2-7, with a weak D call TRBD1 (7 bases). Germline CDR1 reads SGDLS; CDR2 reads YYNGEE. The V gene lost 4 bases and the J gene lost 3 bases, with 14 bases spanning the gap. The length of the CDR3 is 14 residues. DNA for the CDR3: TGTGCCAGCAGCAGATCAGGGGGGTACTACGAGCAGTACTTC. Protein sequence: CASSRSGGYYEQYF.

This chain links TRBV11-3 with TRBJ2-2, with TRBD2 identical over 11 bases. J was trimmed by 5 bases and V by 5 bases; bases with no gene match: 4. CDR3 size: 15 residues. Germline CDR1 reads SGHNT; CDR2 reads YENEEA. The CDR3 is CASSPLAGGTGELFF. In DNA, the CDR3 is TGTGCCAGCAGCCCTCTAGCGGGGGGTACCGGGGAGCTGTTTTTT. Based on the CDR3 plus reference TRBV11-3 and TRBJ2-2, the full variable domain is EAGVVQSPRYKIIEKKQPVAFWCNPISGHNTLYWYLQNLGQGPELLIRYENEEAVDDSQLPKDRFSAERLKGVDSTLKIQPAELGDSAVYLCASSPLAGGTGELFFGEGSRLTVL.

The chain recombines TRBV4-2 with TRBJ1-4, with D maybe TRBD1 (6 bases). This CDR3 region has 16 residues. CDR1 is LGHNA and CDR2 is YNFKEQ in the germline V gene. The V and J ends lost 3 bases and 8 bases respectively, with 19 bases between them. Here the CDR3 reads CASSQEVGRGGEKLFF. The CDR3 bases are TGTGCCAGCAGCCAGGAGGTGGGCAGGGGTGGAGAAAAACTGTTTTTT.

This chain uses TRBV10-3 with TRBJ1-1; D remains ambiguous. V was cut by 6 bases and J by 4 bases, with 12 bases left in between. This CDR3 has 13 amino acids. The germline CDR1 and CDR2 sequences are ENHRY and SYGVKD. CDR3 sequence (DNA): TGTGCCATCAGCGGAGCCAGCTCCACTGAAGCTTTCTTT. It codes for CAISGASSTEAFF.

This clone was detected only a few times. The V call is TRBV27, the J call TRBJ2-1; 9 bases agree with TRBD2. CDR3 length equals 15 residues. The junction had 10 bases not matched to a gene; V was cut back by 7 bases and J by 6 bases. The germline V gene has CDR1 MNHEY and CDR2 SMNVEV (reference sequence). CDR3 nucleotides: TGTGCCAGCACCTCCCTAGCGGGGAGGGGCAATGAGCAGTTCTTC. Its protein product is CASTSLAGRGNEQFF.

The chain is built from TRBV7-8 and TRBJ2-1; TRBD2 agrees at 7 bases. Germline values: CDR1 SGHVS, CDR2 FQNEAQ. V gave up 4 bases and J gave up 8 bases; unmatched junction bases: 2. The CDR3 loop spans 12 amino acids. The CDR3 spells CASSSGGYEQFF. The CDR3, as DNA: TGTGCCAGCAGCTCGGGGGGATATGAGCAGTTCTTC.

The chain employs TRBV29-1 and TRBJ2-1; weak D call: TRBD1 (5 bases). The CDR3 runs 12 residues. The germline V gene encodes CDR1 SQVTM and CDR2 ANQGSEA. Trimming took 2 bases from V and 4 from J, leaving 6 bases between them. The CDR3 nucleotides read TGCAGCGTTGAACAGGGATACAATGAGCAGTTCTTC. Translation gives CSVEQGYNEQFF.

This clone appeared once. The genes are TRBV14 and TRBJ2-3, with 7 bases fitting TRBD1. Germline CDR1 SGHDN, CDR2 FVKESK. With 4 bases clipped from V and 1 base from J, the junction kept 8 bases outside the gene matches. The CDR3 covers 16 residues. In DNA form, the CDR3 reads TGTGCCAGCAGCCTTAACAGGGGCCGGGGCACAGATACGCAGTATTTT. This encodes CASSLNRGRGTDTQYF.

The V gene is TRBV14, the J gene TRBJ1-2, with D uncertain. Germline V gene sequence: CDR1 SGHDN, CDR2 FVKESK. The V gene lost 1 base and the J gene lost 3 bases, with 9 bases spanning the gap. The length of the CDR3 is 14 residues. For the CDR3, the DNA is TGTGCCAGCAGCCAAGTAACAGCTTACTATGGCTACACCTTC. Its translation: CASSQVTAYYGYTF.

The V call is TRBV4-1, the J call TRBJ1-2; D call uncertain. CDR3 length: 13 amino acids. Trimming removed 1 base at V and 2 bases at J, with 5 bases between. Per germline, CDR1 MGHRA and CDR2 YSYEKL. The CDR3 region is CASSQARNYGYTF. The CDR3 DNA reads TGCGCCAGCAGCCAAGCCAGGAACTATGGCTACACCTTC.

V gene TRBV4-2 combines with J gene TRBJ1-4; a weak D match, TRBD1 (6 bases). The CDR3 extends over 14 amino acids. V gave up 4 bases and J gave up 10 bases, with 16 bases separating them. Germline values: CDR1 LGHNA, CDR2 YNFKEQ. As DNA, the CDR3 is TGTGCCAGCAGCCGTTCAGGGGACGAGGCAAAACTGTTTTTT. It specifies CASSRSGDEAKLFF.

The chain couples TRBV6-1 to TRBJ2-1, with D perhaps TRBD2 (6 bases). Trimming stripped 8 bases from V and 6 bases from J, with 14 bases between. CDR3 length equals 13 residues. Germline assignment: CDR1 MNHNS and CDR2 SASEGT. DNA for the CDR3: TGTGCCAGCTTGGGACTCAAATTCAATGAGCAGTTCTTC. This translates into CASLGLKFNEQFF.

The chain joins TRBV11-3 to TRBJ2-7; D not resolved. V lost 4 bases and J lost 0, with 7 bases in between. Germline values: CDR1 SGHNT, CDR2 YENEEA. The CDR3 consists of 13 residues. The CDR3 DNA is TGTGCCAGCAGCTCCACGAGCTCCTACGAGCAGTACTTC. Translation: CASSSTSSYEQYF.

The V gene is TRBV19, the J gene TRBJ1-1; tentatively, D is TRBD1 (6 bases). Germline V gene lookup returns CDR1 LNHDA and CDR2 SQIVND (reference sequence). V was clipped by 7 bases and J by 2 bases, with 14 bases between them. The CDR3 covers 14 residues. CDR3 protein: CASIGGGRNTEAFF. CDR3 DNA sequence: TGTGCCAGTATAGGGGGAGGGAGAAACACTGAAGCTTTCTTT.

V is TRBV27 and J is TRBJ2-7; 11 bases are shared with TRBD2. CDR3 size: 15 residues. CDR1 MNHEY and CDR2 SMNVEV come from the germline V gene (reference sequence). The junction had 8 bases not matched to a gene; V was cut back by 5 bases and J by 5 bases. The CDR3: CASSPLLAGVHEQYF. The CDR3 bases are TGTGCCAGCAGTCCCCTACTAGCGGGAGTTCACGAGCAGTACTTC.

CDR3 residues: CASSGQGRGNQPQHF. The CDR3 nucleotides are TGTGCCAGCAGTGGGCAGGGGAGGGGGAATCAGCCCCAGCATTTT. The chain recombines TRBV6-1 with TRBJ1-5, with D possibly being TRBD1 (6 bases). There are 15 residues in the CDR3. Germline lookup yields CDR1 MNHNS and CDR2 SASEGT. The germline V and J ends were trimmed by 4 bases and 4 bases, with 14 bases remaining between them.

This chain links TRBV2 with TRBJ2-7; TRBD1 might be the D (7 bases). The CDR3 is 13 amino acids. V was shortened by 3 bases and J by 6 bases, with 12 bases between the two germline ends. Looked up from germline, CDR1 is SNHLY and CDR2 is FYNNEI. The CDR3 DNA reads as TGTGCCAGCAGTGAGAGGCAGGGGGGCGAGCAGTACTTC. Amino acids: CASSERQGGEQYF.

The V gene is TRBV6-1, the J gene TRBJ1-6, with TRBD1 as a possible D gene (5 bases). V lost 7 bases and J 7 bases, leaving 14 bases between the germline ends. CDR3 length: 14 amino acids. Looked up from germline, CDR1 is MNHNS and CDR2 is SASEGT. The CDR3 here is CASTPGGRNSPLHF. CDR3 nucleotide sequence: TGTGCCAGCACCCCGGGGGGAAGGAATTCACCCCTCCACTTT.

The chain uses TRBV28 and TRBJ1-2; 8 bases fit TRBD1. The CDR3 totals 14 residues. The trim removed 6 bases at V and 8 bases at J, leaving 11 bases unmatched. Germline values: CDR1 MDHEN, CDR2 SYDVKM. The CDR3 region has the DNA TGTGCCAGCAGGGGGGACAGGAGGGGAACGGGCTACACCTTC. Residues: CASRGDRRGTGYTF.